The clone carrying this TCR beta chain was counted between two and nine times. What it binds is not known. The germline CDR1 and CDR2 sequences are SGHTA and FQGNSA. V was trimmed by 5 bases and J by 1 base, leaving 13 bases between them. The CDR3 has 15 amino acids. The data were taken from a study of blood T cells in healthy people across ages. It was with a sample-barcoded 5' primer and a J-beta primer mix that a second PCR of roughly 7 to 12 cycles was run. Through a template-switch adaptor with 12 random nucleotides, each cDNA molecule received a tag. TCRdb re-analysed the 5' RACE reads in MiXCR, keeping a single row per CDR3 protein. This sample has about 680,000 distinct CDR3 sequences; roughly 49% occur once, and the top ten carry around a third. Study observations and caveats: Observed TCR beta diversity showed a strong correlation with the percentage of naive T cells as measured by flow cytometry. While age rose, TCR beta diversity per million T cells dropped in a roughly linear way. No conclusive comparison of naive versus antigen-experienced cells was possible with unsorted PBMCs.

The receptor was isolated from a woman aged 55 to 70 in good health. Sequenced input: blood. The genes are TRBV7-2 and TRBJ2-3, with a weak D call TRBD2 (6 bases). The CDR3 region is CASSRLIAGTDTQYF. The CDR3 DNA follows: TGTGCCAGCAGCCGCTTGATAGCGGGCACAGATACGCAGTATTTT.